The rows below give T cell receptor beta chains drawn from one sample of a study of T-cell reconstitution after alpha-beta-depleted transplantation in children. TCRdb analysed the PCR reads with MiXCR anew, one entry per CDR3 protein. The table lists around 800,000 distinct CDR3 sequences, less than 20% of them singletons, with approximately 5% in the top ten. Here the sequenced sample was PBMCs, mostly from graft donor cells, taken 360 days after TCRalphabeta/CD19-depleted stem cell transplant. All receptors derive from a male patient under 18 who had a stem cell transplant for acute lymphoblastic leukemia, so the T cells may come from the graft donor. Both conserved end residues are part of each CDR3. A D gene is named only where the DNA matches it firmly. Clone size appears in some rows only: once, few, many, or a class for an expanded clone.

abundance,v_gene,j_gene,d_gene,CDR3nt,CDR3aa
.,TRBV9,TRBJ2-3,TRBD2,TGTGCCAGCAGCGTAGTGCGGGAGGGAGCAGATACGCAGTATTTT,CASSVVREGADTQYF
.,TRBV20-1,TRBJ2-3,TRBD2,TGCAGTGCTAGATCCCCCCCGGGCGGGGGTAATCATGATACGCAGTATTTT,CSARSPPGGGNHDTQYF
.,TRBV10-3,TRBJ2-1,TRBD2,TGTGCCATCAGTGCGGGACTAGCGGGAGGTAGAAATGAGCAGTTCTTC,CAISAGLAGGRNEQFF
many,TRBV28,TRBJ2-5,.,TGTGCCAGCAGTCCGCCGGGACGGTGGGAGGAGACCCAGTACTTC,CASSPPGRWEETQYF
.,TRBV11-2,TRBJ1-1,.,TGTGCCAGCAGCGGGGCCGGAGACAGTGAGGCTTTCTTT,CASSGAGDSEAFF
few,TRBV4-1,TRBJ2-7,.,TGCGCCAGCAGCCGGATTCCCAACTTTAGCTCCTACGAGCAGTACTTC,CASSRIPNFSSYEQYF
few,TRBV11-2,TRBJ2-7,TRBD1,TGTGCCAGCAGCCCTGTAGGGACAGTCTACGAGCAGTACTTC,CASSPVGTVYEQYF
.,TRBV5-1,TRBJ2-1,TRBD2,TGCGCCAGCAGCTGGATAGGACTAGCGGGAGTTAGCAATGAGCAGTTCTTC,CASSWIGLAGVSNEQFF
.,TRBV7-3,TRBJ2-3,TRBD2,TGTGCCAGCAGCTTAAAGGGAAGGACTAGCGGTGGCACAGATACGCAGTATTTT,CASSLKGRTSGGTDTQYF
.,TRBV20-1,TRBJ2-1,TRBD2,TGCAGTGCTAAGGGGACTAGCTTCTACAATGAGCAGTTCTTC,CSAKGTSFYNEQFF
.,TRBV5-1,TRBJ1-3,.,TGCGCCAGCAGCCCAGTAACCTCTGGAAACACCATATATTTT,CASSPVTSGNTIYF
.,TRBV5-1,TRBJ2-2,TRBD2,TGCGCCAGCAGCCGGGAGGGCAGCAGCGGGGAGCTGTTTTTT,CASSREGSSGELFF
few,TRBV4-1,TRBJ1-1,.,TGCGCCAGCAGCCAACATATTCGTACGGAAGCTTTCTTT,CASSQHIRTEAFF
.,TRBV7-3,TRBJ2-5,.,TGTGCCAGCAGCTCCCTCGGCAGGGGTAGGGAGACCCAGTACTTC,CASSSLGRGRETQYF
.,TRBV7-9,TRBJ2-1,.,TGTGCCAGCAGCTTAATCCAGCGGAGGGGCAATGAGCAGTTCTTC,CASSLIQRRGNEQFF
.,TRBV20-1,TRBJ2-3,.,TGCAGTGCTAGAAGGCAGTACACAGATACGCAGTATTTT,CSARRQYTDTQYF
few,TRBV18,TRBJ2-1,TRBD2,TGTGCCAGCTCACCACTACTAGCGGGAGGGCCCAGATACAATGAGCAGTTCTTC,CASSPLLAGGPRYNEQFF
few,TRBV11-2,TRBJ1-2,TRBD1,TGTGCCAGCAGCTCACCTCGGGACAGGCGAAACTATGGCTACACCTTC,CASSSPRDRRNYGYTF
few,TRBV7-9,TRBJ2-2,.,TGTGCCAGCAGACCCGAGTCCGGGGAGCTGTTTTTT,CASRPESGELFF
.,TRBV3-1,TRBJ1-1,TRBD1,TGTGCCAGCAGCCAAGCTATCCGACAGGGGGAAGCTTTCTTT,CASSQAIRQGEAFF
.,TRBV5-1,TRBJ2-3,.,TGCGCCAGCACCAACTCCCCGGGACTTTTTCAGCCTAGCACAGATACGCAGTATTTT,CASTNSPGLFQPSTDTQYF
.,TRBV6-1,TRBJ1-2,.,TGTGCCAGCAGCCCTGGGGGCAGCCGGCTAACTAACTATGGCTACACCTTC,CASSPGGSRLTNYGYTF
few,TRBV4-1,TRBJ2-7,.,TGCGCCAGCAGCCAAGAGGGGGTAGCGGTACTCGACGACGAGCAGTACTTC,CASSQEGVAVLDDEQYF
.,TRBV18,TRBJ2-7,.,TGTGCCAGCACGGAGGGTTGGGTCGGCGAGCAGTACTTC,CASTEGWVGEQYF
many,TRBV27,TRBJ2-1,.,TGTGCCAGCACTCAAAAGACAGCACTTAGAAATGAGCAGTTCTTC,CASTQKTALRNEQFF
.,TRBV11-1,TRBJ2-1,.,TGTGCCAGCAGCTTCCCTCCTACCGTACCGACTTCCTACAATGAGCAGTTCTTC,CASSFPPTVPTSYNEQFF
few,TRBV20-1,TRBJ2-1,.,TGCAGTCCCCAGGAGGGGGCTGAGCAGTTCTTC,CSPQEGAEQFF
.,TRBV14,TRBJ2-2,TRBD1,TGTGCCAGCAGCCAAGGAAGGGGACAGGGTGGATTCACCGGGGAGCTGTTTTTT,CASSQGRGQGGFTGELFF